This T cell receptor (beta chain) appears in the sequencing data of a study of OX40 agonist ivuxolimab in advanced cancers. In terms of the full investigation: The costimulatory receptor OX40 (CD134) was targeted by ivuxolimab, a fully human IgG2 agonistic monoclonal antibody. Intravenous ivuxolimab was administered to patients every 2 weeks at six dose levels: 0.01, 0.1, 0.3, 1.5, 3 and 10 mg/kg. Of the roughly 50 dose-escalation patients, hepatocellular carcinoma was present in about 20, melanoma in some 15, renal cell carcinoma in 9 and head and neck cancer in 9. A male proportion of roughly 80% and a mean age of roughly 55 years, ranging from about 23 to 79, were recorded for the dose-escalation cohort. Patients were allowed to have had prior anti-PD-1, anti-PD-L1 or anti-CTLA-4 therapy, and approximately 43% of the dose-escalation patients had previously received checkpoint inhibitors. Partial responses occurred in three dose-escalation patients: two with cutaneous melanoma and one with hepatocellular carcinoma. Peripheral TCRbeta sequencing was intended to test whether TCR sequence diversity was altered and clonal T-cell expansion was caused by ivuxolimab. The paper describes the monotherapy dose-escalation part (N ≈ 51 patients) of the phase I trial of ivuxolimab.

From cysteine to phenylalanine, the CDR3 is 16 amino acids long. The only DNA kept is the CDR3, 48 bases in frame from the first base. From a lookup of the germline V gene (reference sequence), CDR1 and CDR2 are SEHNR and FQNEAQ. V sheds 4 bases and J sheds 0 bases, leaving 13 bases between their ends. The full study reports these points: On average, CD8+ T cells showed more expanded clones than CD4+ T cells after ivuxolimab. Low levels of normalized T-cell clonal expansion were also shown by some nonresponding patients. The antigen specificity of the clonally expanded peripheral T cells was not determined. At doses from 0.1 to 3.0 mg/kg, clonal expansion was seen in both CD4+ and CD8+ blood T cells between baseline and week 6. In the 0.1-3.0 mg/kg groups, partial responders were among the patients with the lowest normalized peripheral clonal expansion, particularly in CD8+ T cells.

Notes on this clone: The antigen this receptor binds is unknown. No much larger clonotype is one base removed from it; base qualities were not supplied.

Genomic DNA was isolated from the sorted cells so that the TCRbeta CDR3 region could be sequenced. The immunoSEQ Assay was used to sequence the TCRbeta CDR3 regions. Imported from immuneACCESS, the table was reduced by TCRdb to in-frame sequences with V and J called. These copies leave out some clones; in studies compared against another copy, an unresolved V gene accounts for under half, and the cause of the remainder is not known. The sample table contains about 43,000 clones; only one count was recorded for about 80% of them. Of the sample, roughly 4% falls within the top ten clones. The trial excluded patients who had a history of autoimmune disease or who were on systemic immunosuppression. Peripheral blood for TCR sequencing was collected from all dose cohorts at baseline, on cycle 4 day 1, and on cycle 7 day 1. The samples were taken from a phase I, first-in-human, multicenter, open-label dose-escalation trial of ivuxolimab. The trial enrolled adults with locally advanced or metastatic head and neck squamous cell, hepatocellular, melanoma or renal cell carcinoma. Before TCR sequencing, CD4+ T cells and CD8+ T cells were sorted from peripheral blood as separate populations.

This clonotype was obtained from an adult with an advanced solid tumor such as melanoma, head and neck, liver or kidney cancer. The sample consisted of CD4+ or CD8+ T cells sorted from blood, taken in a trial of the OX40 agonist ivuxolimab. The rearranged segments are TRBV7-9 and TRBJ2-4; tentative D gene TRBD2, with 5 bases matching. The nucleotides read TGTGCCAGCAGCTCCCCCGGGATCCTAGCCAAAAACATTCAGTACTTC. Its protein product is CASSSPGILAKNIQYF.